This TCR beta chain was sequenced in a study of blood T cell dynamics during melanoma immunotherapy (dated by TCRdb to about 2020). Some background on the complete study: Patients had metastatic melanoma and received first-line pembrolizumab or nivolumab plus ipilimumab as standard of care in the United Kingdom. The training cohort consisted of consecutive patients, while an additional independent group of patients from the same centre was pooled to form an external validation set. To find early correlates of response, peripheral T cell receptor repertoires were profiled in metastatic melanoma patients before and after one cycle of checkpoint inhibitor therapy. Paper-wide results and their limitations: The relatively small sample size was acknowledged as a potential limitation on generalization of the results. Whether the T cell clones driving repertoire changes were melanoma-specific or reflected general immune activation could not be determined in the study. A bifurcated reorganization of the PBMC repertoire at W3, with increased clonality or increased diversity, was observed in patients who later achieved disease control, unlike in progressors.

Sample time point, as interpreted from the label and publication: pre-treatment baseline. Blood samples were taken before treatment (T0) and at week 3 (W3), following the first cycle of checkpoint blockade. Except for a couple of patients with rapid clinical progression, response was assessed 12 weeks after the first infusion by RECIST 1.1; disease control meant complete response, partial response or stable disease. Patients with prior systemic cancer treatment, concomitant immunosuppressant therapy or synchronous other active malignancies were excluded. Both bulk PBMC and plasma cell-free DNA were sequenced for TCR beta so that circulating cells and T cell turnover could be tracked. PBMC were isolated from blood with Lymphoprep and SepMate tubes, followed by red cell lysis. QIAamp DNA Blood Mini kits were used to extract DNA from both PBMC and sorted T cell subsets. Every bulk PBMC sample had a fixed 350 ng of DNA loaded. TCR beta CDR3 sequences were amplified from genomic DNA using the immunoSEQ TCRb Assay kit according to manufacturer instructions. The KAPA Library Quantification Kit for Illumina platforms was used to quantify pooled libraries by qPCR. Sequencing of the pooled libraries was done on an Illumina NextSeq 500, with clustering at about 0.55-1.2 pM. For the original study's pipeline: TCR data were analyzed with immunoSEQ ANALYZER and the R LymphoSeq package. A rearrangement efficiency score was calculated as productive divided by the sum of productive and non-productive CDR3 sequences. Clonality was measured with the Gini coefficient and diversity with the Renyi index at alpha=1, and both measures were compared pairwise between timepoints within each patient. Clonal relatedness, based on an edit distance of 3, and repertoire similarity, based on the Bhattacharyya coefficient, were both computed in LymphoSeq. Linear discriminant analysis on week-3 changes in clonality and diversity was built with the R MASS and caret packages to classify response. In its TCRdb copy, this immuneACCESS table keeps in-frame sequences only and misses some clones. Where compared with another copy, unresolved V genes explain less than half of these, and the others have no known cause. V and J calls and clone size follow that table, whereas D and trimming were derived from the DNA. Recorded for this sample are 5,900 or so clones; about nine tenths of them occurred a single time. The ten largest make up around 2% of the sample.

Trimming removed 1 base from V and 4 bases from J; the gene matches leave 3 bases unexplained. Spanning cysteine to phenylalanine, the CDR3 consists of 15 amino acids. Only CDR3 DNA remains: 45 bases, in frame from the first base. Reading the germline V gene gives CDR1 SGHDN and CDR2 FVKESK. To note about this clone: Its binding antigen is unknown. Per-base qualities were not stored, and no clone one base away is much larger.

The chain couples TRBV14 to TRBJ1-2; 10 of the junction bases match TRBD1. This material consisted of blood, taken from a patient treated with checkpoint blockade. The TCR comes from a human donor with melanoma. The base sequence is TGTGCCAGCAGCCAAGGGGACAGGGGATCCTATGGCTACACCTTC. Its protein product is CASSQGDRGSYGYTF.